This entry lists 5 T cell receptor beta chains sequenced from one sample in a study of cytomegalovirus exposure and HLA in healthy donors. PCR employed 60 Vbeta and 13 Jbeta primers. TCRdb's copy holds only in-frame clones and misses some; the assay was immunoSEQ multiplex PCR. The sample contains over 120,000 clones, 80% of which appear only once. What was sequenced was PBMCs. Receptor source: a man aged 35 to 55 in good health and CMV-seronegative.

The chain combines TRBV19 with TRBJ1-2; 7 bases match TRBD1. Germline assignment: CDR1 LNHDA and CDR2 SQIVND (reference sequence). The CDR3 spans 15 residues. The trim removed 7 bases at V and 4 bases at J, leaving 12 bases unmatched. The CDR3 nucleotides are TGTGCCAGTATCGAGGAGGGGGCGCCTCCCTATGGCTACACCTTC. Its translation: CASIEEGAPPYGYTF.

The chain combines TRBV15 with TRBJ1-5; D is unclear. Between the trimmed V and J ends, which lost 2 bases and 0 bases, there was a span of 8 bases. Germline V gives CDR1 LNHNV, CDR2 YYDKDF (reference sequence). CDR3 size: 15 residues. CDR3 residues: CATSRQRVSNQPQHF. The DNA of the CDR3 is TGTGCCACCAGCAGACAGAGGGTTAGCAATCAGCCCCAGCATTTT.

This clone appeared once. This rearrangement joins TRBV7-9 to TRBJ1-5, with 7 bases fitting TRBD1. Germline CDR1 and CDR2: SEHNR and FQNEAQ (reference sequence). The V and J ends lost 4 bases and 0 bases, in that order; junction bases with no gene match: 12. This CDR3 region has 18 residues. The CDR3 loop reads CASSSETGLRNSNQPQHF. DNA for the CDR3: TGTGCCAGCAGCTCAGAGACAGGGCTGAGGAATAGCAATCAGCCCCAGCATTTT.

This clone occurred a few times. The chain recombines TRBV5-1 with TRBJ1-1, with TRBD1 identical over 8 bases. Looked up from germline, CDR1 is SGHRS and CDR2 is YFSETQ. The CDR3 spans 14 residues. V dropped 4 bases and J dropped 1; count of bases not matched to a gene: 3. CDR3: CASSPGTGNTEAFF. Here the CDR3 DNA reads TGCGCCAGCAGCCCTGGGACAGGGAACACTGAAGCTTTCTTT. The full variable domain, completed using reference TRBV5-1 and TRBJ1-1, is KAGVTQTPRYLIKTRGQQVTLSCSPISGHRSVSWYQQTPGQGLQFLFEYFSETQRNKGNFPGRFSGRQFSNSRSEMNVSTLELGDSALYLCASSPGTGNTEAFFGQGTRLTVV.

This rearrangement joins TRBV7-3 to TRBJ2-7; 7 nucleotides align to TRBD2. Germline lookup yields CDR1 SGHTA and CDR2 FQGTGA. This CDR3 spans 16 amino acids. V was clipped by 3 bases and J by 4 bases; unmatched bases: 12. CDR3 nucleotide sequence: TGTGCCAGCAGCTTGAGGGGCCAGCGGGGAGTGTACGAGCAGTACTTC. It is translated as CASSLRGQRGVYEQYF.